The next 20 T cell receptor beta chains were all read from a single sample in a study of blood T cells in healthy people across ages. A second PCR of 7 to 11 cycles used a sample-barcoded 5' primer and a J-beta primer mix. A single record per CDR3 protein comes from TCRdb applying MiXCR to the 5' RACE reads. The table includes hundreds of thousands of distinct CDR3 sequences, just under 25% detected once. The same specimen was also included in a second study, on T cells of mothers and their children.

Material for sequencing was blood. All receptors come from a boy younger than 18 in good health.

This clonotype came up a few times. This chain connects TRBV20-1 to TRBJ2-5; 10 positions match TRBD2. The closer fit of TRBJ2-1 to the DNA end suggests the J call may be wrong. This CDR3 region has 14 residues. Germline V gene data show CDR1 as DFQATT and CDR2 as SNEGSKA (reference sequence). For the CDR3, the DNA is TGCAGTGCTGTAGCGGGGGGACAAATATATAAGCAGTTCTTC. Translated, it gives CSAVAGGQIYKQFF.

V usage is TRBV6-1 and J usage is TRBJ1-6; TRBD1 might be the D (5 bases). Germline loops: CDR1 MNHNS, CDR2 SASEGT. The CDR3 is 12 residues long. The ends were cut back, 6 bases at V and 13 bases at J, with 13 bases in the middle. CDR3: CASRTVDSPLHF. In DNA, the CDR3 is TGTGCCAGCAGGACGGTAGACAGTCCCCTCCACTTT.

This clonotype was found a few times. This rearrangement joins TRBV6-2 or TRBV6-3 to TRBJ2-1; the D is unclear. There are 12 residues in the CDR3. Per the germline V gene, CDR1 is MNHEY and CDR2 is SVGEGT. V lost 6 bases, J lost 5 bases, and 8 bases lay in between. The CDR3 sequence: CASSYLHNEQFF. The CDR3 DNA reads as TGTGCCAGCAGCTACCTCCACAATGAGCAGTTCTTC.

This clonotype has a handful of counts. CDR3 sequence (DNA): TGTGCCAGCAGTTTGAGGGGGAAGGGTAATGAAAAACTGTTTTTT. Protein product: CASSLRGKGNEKLFF. The rearrangement joins TRBV12-3 or TRBV12-4 to TRBJ1-4, with D possibly TRBD1 on 6 matching bases. The V gene lost 3 bases and the J gene lost 4 bases, with 12 bases spanning the gap. The CDR3 extends over 15 amino acids.

The chain employs TRBV5-1 and TRBJ2-7; no definite D call. Germline CDR1 reads SGHRS; CDR2 reads YFSETQ. Between the trimmed V and J ends, which lost 0 bases and 6 bases, there was a span of 13 bases. The CDR3 is 14 residues long. This chain's CDR3 is CASSLESGWSEQYF. The DNA of the CDR3 is TGCGCCAGCAGCTTGGAGTCGGGTTGGAGCGAGCAGTACTTC.

This clonotype has only a few counts. A much larger clone sits a single nucleotide away, making a read error possible. V usage is TRBV12-5 and J usage is TRBJ1-2, with a tentative D call TRBD1 (5 bases). The CDR3 totals 14 residues. V was clipped by 6 bases and J by 6 bases, with 17 bases between them. Germline CDR1 LGHNT, CDR2 FRNRAP. CDR3 nucleotides: TGTGCTAGTGGACGGGACCCCCTAGGCCATGGCTACACCTTC. This gives the protein CASGRDPLGHGYTF.

The chain recombines TRBV20-1 with TRBJ2-1; 9 bases fit TRBD2. CDR1 and CDR2 from the germline V gene are DFQATT and SNEGSKA (reference sequence). With V trimmed by 6 bases and J by 5 bases, 8 bases remained unmatched. This CDR3 region has 14 residues. CDR3 DNA: TGCAGTGCCTTGCTAGCGGGGCCCAACAATGAGCAGTTCTTC. Encoded protein: CSALLAGPNNEQFF.

This clonotype was detected a few times. The CDR3 does not close with the conserved phenylalanine or tryptophan, likely indicating a read error. V and J are TRBV6-2 or TRBV6-3 and TRBJ2-7; 9 bases align to TRBD1. The CDR3 length is 16 residues. The V and J ends lost 7 bases and 3 bases, in that order; junction bases with no gene match: 13. Looked up from germline, CDR1 is MNHEY and CDR2 is SVGEGT. CDR3 nucleotide sequence: TGTGCCAGCACATATCCGACGGGACAGGGCGACTACGAGCAGTACCTC. Translated: CASTYPTGQGDYEQYL.

This chain connects TRBV20-1 to TRBJ2-7; D is undetermined. Germline V lookup: CDR1 DFQATT, CDR2 SNEGSKA (reference sequence). The CDR3 length is 15 residues. V lost 3 bases and J lost 2, with 17 bases in between. This CDR3 reads CSARLFPSPAYEQYF. DNA of the CDR3: TGCAGTGCTAGGCTGTTCCCCTCGCCGGCCTACGAGCAGTACTTC.

This chain uses TRBV2 with TRBJ1-2; D may be TRBD1 (6 bases). The germline V gene encodes CDR1 SNHLY and CDR2 FYNNEI. This CDR3 is 13 amino acids long. V was clipped by 6 bases and J by 4 bases, with 12 bases between them. The CDR3 loop reads CASRDRIAYGYTF. The CDR3 DNA reads TGTGCCAGCAGAGACAGGATCGCCTATGGCTACACCTTC.

This clonotype was seen only a few times. This chain connects TRBV3-1 to TRBJ1-2, with D hard to call. Trimming took 6 bases from V and 0 from J, leaving 11 bases between them. The CDR3 totals 14 residues. Per germline, CDR1 LGHDT and CDR2 YNNKEL (reference sequence). The CDR3 nucleotides are TGTGCCAGCAGAAGTGCGGGTACTAACTATGGCTACACCTTC. This encodes CASRSAGTNYGYTF.

The chain uses TRBV2 and TRBJ1-1, with 9 bases aligning to TRBD1. Trimming removed 4 bases from V and 8 bases from J; junction bases left unmatched: 2. This CDR3 has 12 residues. From germline, CDR1 is SNHLY and CDR2 FYNNEI. Here the CDR3 reads CASSGDRVEAFF. The CDR3 DNA is TGTGCCAGCAGTGGGGACAGGGTCGAAGCTTTCTTT. The full variable domain, in which reference TRBV2 and TRBJ1-1 provide the parts outside the CDR3, is EPEVTQTPSHQVTQMGQEVILRCVPISNHLYFYWYRQILGQKVEFLVSFYNNEISEKSEIFDDQFSVERPDGSNFTLKIRSTKLEDSAMYFCASSGDRVEAFFGQGTRLTVV.

Note on this clonotype: A much bigger clone sits one base away, suggesting this may be a read error. The V and J genes are TRBV5-5 and TRBJ2-1; possibly TRBD1 for D (6 bases). CDR1 SGHKS and CDR2 YYEKEE come from the germline V gene (reference sequence). CDR3 length: 15 residues. V lost 6 bases, J lost 7 bases, and 20 bases lay in between. The DNA for the CDR3 is TGTGCCAGCATCCAACCACCCCAGGGGACAAATGAGCAGTTCTTC. Encoded protein: CASIQPPQGTNEQFF.

This clonotype was seen a handful of times. CDR3 DNA sequence: TGTGCCAGCAGCTTAGAGGGACTAGCGGGGTCAGATACGCAGTATTTT. Translation gives CASSLEGLAGSDTQYF. The V gene is TRBV7-2, the J gene TRBJ2-3, with TRBD2 identical over 13 bases. This CDR3 is built from 16 residues. Germline V gene data show CDR1 as SGHTA and CDR2 as FQGNSA. Trimming cost V 1 base and J 4 bases; bases outside gene matches: 2. The whole variable domain, remainder taken from reference TRBV7-2 and TRBJ2-3, is GAGVSQSPSNKVTEKGKDVELRCDPISGHTALYWYRQSLGQGLEFLIYFQGNSAPDKSGLPSDRFSAERTGGSVSTLTIQRTQQEDSAVYLCASSLEGLAGSDTQYFGPGTRLTVL.

This clonotype was seen a handful of times. The V gene is TRBV6-2 or TRBV6-3, the J gene TRBJ2-1, with a weak D call TRBD2 (6 bases). The V end lost 6 bases, the J end lost 10 bases, and 7 bases lay between the germline ends. In germline, CDR1 is MNHEY, CDR2 SVGEGT. This CDR3 spans 10 amino acids. The CDR3 spells CASSAGEQFF. The CDR3 DNA sequence: TGTGCCAGCAGCGCGGGAGAGCAGTTCTTC.

The rearrangement joins TRBV7-2 to TRBJ2-5, with a possible D match to TRBD1 (5 bases). V shed 5 bases and J shed 0 bases, with 10 bases lying between them. The CDR3 runs to 14 residues. Germline CDR1 is SGHTA and CDR2 is FQGNSA. In DNA form, the CDR3 reads TGTGCCAGCAGCCTGACAGCGTACCAAGAGACCCAGTACTTC. Its translation is CASSLTAYQETQYF. The variable domain in full, completed from reference TRBV7-2 and TRBJ2-5, reads GAGVSQSPSNKVTEKGKDVELRCDPISGHTALYWYRQSLGQGLEFLIYFQGNSAPDKSGLPSDRFSAERTGGSVSTLTIQRTQQEDSAVYLCASSLTAYQETQYFGPGTRLLVL.

V usage is TRBV28 and J usage is TRBJ2-7, with TRBD2 matching over 9 bases. Germline lookup yields CDR1 MDHEN and CDR2 SYDVKM. The junction had 2 bases not matched to a gene; V was cut back by 3 bases and J by 2 bases. The CDR3 is 14 residues long. The CDR3, as DNA: TGTGCCAGCAGTTTTGCGGGAGGGCCCTACGAGCAGTACTTC. Translated: CASSFAGGPYEQYF.

The chain carries TRBV5-1 and TRBJ1-5; D is unclear. CDR1 and CDR2 from the germline V gene are SGHRS and YFSETQ. V lost 5 bases and J 11 bases, leaving 14 bases between the germline ends. The CDR3 runs to 12 residues. The CDR3 region is CASRYEGGSQHF. Written as DNA, the CDR3 is TGCGCCAGCAGGTATGAGGGAGGTTCCCAGCATTTT. The entire variable domain, with the rest obtained from reference TRBV5-1 and TRBJ1-5, is as follows: KAGVTQTPRYLIKTRGQQVTLSCSPISGHRSVSWYQQTPGQGLQFLFEYFSETQRNKGNFPGRFSGRQFSNSRSEMNVSTLELGDSALYLCASRYEGGSQHFGDGTRLSIL.

This clonotype has only a few counts. The rearrangement joins TRBV12-3 or TRBV12-4 to TRBJ2-5; unclear D gene. The J call is in doubt because the DNA end fits TRBJ2-1 better. CDR3 length equals 17 residues. This chain's CDR3 is CASSHPSTKPRADEQFF. The CDR3 nucleotides read TGTGCCAGCAGTCACCCATCGACCAAACCACGGGCGGATGAGCAGTTCTTC.

About this clonotype itself: Compared with germline, one end of the junction differs, possibly owing to a read error. This sequence joins TRBV2 and TRBJ1-1, with D maybe TRBD1 (5 bases). This CDR3 is built from 15 residues. CDR1 and CDR2 (germline): SNHLY, FYNNEI. The CDR3 DNA sequence: TGTGCCAGCAGTAGTCAGGGTGGGTTCAACACTGAAGCTTCCTTT. This translates into CASSSQGGFNTEASF.